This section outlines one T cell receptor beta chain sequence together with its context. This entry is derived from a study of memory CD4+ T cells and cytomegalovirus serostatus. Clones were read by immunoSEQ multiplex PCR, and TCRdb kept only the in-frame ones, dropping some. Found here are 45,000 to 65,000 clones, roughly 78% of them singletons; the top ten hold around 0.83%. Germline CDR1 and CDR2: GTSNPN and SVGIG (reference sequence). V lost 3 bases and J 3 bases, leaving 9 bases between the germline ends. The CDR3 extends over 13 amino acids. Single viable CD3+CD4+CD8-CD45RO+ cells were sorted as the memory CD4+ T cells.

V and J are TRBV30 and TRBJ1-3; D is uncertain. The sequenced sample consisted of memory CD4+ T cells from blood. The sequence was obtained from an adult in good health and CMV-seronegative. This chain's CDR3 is CAWRPLGGNTIYF. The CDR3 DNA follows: TGTGCCTGGAGGCCCCTCGGTGGAAACACCATATATTTT. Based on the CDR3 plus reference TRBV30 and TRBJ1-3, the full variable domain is SQTIHQWPATLVQPVGSPLSLECTVEGTSNPNLYWYRQAAGRGLQLLFYSVGIGQISSEVPQNLSASRPQDRQFILSSKKLLLSDSGFYLCAWRPLGGNTIYFGEGSWLTVV.